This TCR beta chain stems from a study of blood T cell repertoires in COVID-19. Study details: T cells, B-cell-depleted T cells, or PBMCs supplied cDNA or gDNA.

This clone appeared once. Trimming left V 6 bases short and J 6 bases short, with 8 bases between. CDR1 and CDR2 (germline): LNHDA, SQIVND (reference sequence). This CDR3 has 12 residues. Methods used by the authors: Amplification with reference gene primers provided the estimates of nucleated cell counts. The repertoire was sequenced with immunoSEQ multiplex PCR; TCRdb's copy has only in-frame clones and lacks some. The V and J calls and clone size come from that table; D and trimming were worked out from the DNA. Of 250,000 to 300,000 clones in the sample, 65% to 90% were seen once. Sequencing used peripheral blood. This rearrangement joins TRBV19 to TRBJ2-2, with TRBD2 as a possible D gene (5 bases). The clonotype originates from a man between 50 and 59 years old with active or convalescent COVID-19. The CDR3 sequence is CASRDYSGELFF. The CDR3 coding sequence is TGTGCCAGTAGAGACTACTCCGGGGAGCTGTTTTTT.